The TCR beta chain described here comes from a study of monozygotic twins with inflammatory bowel disease. From its re-call of the 5' RACE reads, TCRdb lists each CDR3 protein once, without DNA. In all, the sample yields 150,000 or so distinct CDR3 sequences. There are 13 residues in the CDR3. Germline loops: CDR1 MNHEY, CDR2 SVGAGI. This sequence joins TRBV6-5 and TRBJ2-3; TCRdb selects TRBD2, and the lack of DNA leaves this call unchecked. The sample was blood. The origin of this receptor is a human donor with ulcerative colitis or Crohn's disease, or a healthy co-twin of an affected twin (not recorded which). CDR3: CASWEESTDTQYF.